This T cell receptor beta chain was captured by sequencing in a study of T-cell reconstitution after alpha-beta-depleted transplantation in children. Study-wide results and limits: The high TCRbeta diversity at day 60 in some patients came from surviving recipient T cells and thymic progenitors. Several hundred graft clones that had expanded were reportedly the source of alpha-beta T cells about two months after transplant. Most T-cell counts and diversity one year after the transplant came from T cells that were newly produced.

Germline V gene data show CDR1 as DFQATT and CDR2 as SNEGSKA (reference sequence). The V gene lost 2 bases and the J gene lost 0 bases, with 23 bases spanning the gap. CDR3 length: 19 amino acids. The library targeted TCRbeta and was prepared with unique molecular identifiers. TCRdb re-called the PCR reads with MiXCR, one entry per CDR3 protein. The sample shows 600,000 or so distinct CDR3 sequences, more than 20% of them seen only once. There are many counts of this clonotype. What it binds is not known. V gene TRBV20-1 combines with J gene TRBJ1-5; a possible D gene is TRBD1 (6 bases). This sample comprised PBMCs, mostly from graft donor cells, obtained 360 days after TCRalphabeta/CD19-depleted stem cell transplant. The clonotype was recovered from a boy younger than two who had a stem cell transplant for acute myeloid leukemia, so the T cells may come from the graft donor. Written as DNA, the CDR3 is TGCAGTGCTAGAAGGGGGGAAGGACCTGGGTCGGTTAGCAATCAGCCCCAGCATTTT. It is translated as CSARRGEGPGSVSNQPQHF.